This T cell receptor beta chain was sequenced in a study of cytomegalovirus exposure and HLA in healthy donors. 60 Vbeta and 13 Jbeta primers were used in PCR. Clones were read by immunoSEQ multiplex PCR, and TCRdb kept only the in-frame ones, dropping some. The sample contains 90,000 to 120,000 clones, 82% of which appear only once. The CDR3 extends over 17 amino acids. Germline V CDR1 and CDR2: SNHLY, FYNNEI. V lost 4 bases and J lost 6; bases outside the gene matches: 13. Points from the study as a whole: When a later analysis compared HLA-associated TCR beta chains with equally common others, the HLA-associated chains turned out to be more clonally expanded and to have lower generation probabilities. Segments of the TCR beta V type were, in most cases, productive about 90% or about 30% of the time in an earlier analysis.

Concerning this clone itself: The antigen is unknown.

The rearrangement joins TRBV2 to TRBJ2-2; 8 nucleotides match TRBD1. The receptor was isolated from a man aged 30 to 39 in good health and CMV-seropositive. The sequenced sample was PBMCs. The chain's CDR3 is CASSGEDRVVVPGELFF. DNA for the CDR3: TGTGCCAGCAGTGGGGAGGACAGGGTGGTTGTACCCGGGGAGCTGTTTTTT.